This passage covers 21 T cell receptor beta chains from one sample sequenced in a study of TIL therapy for anti-PD-1-resistant metastatic lung cancer (dated by TCRdb to the early 2020s). TCR beta CDR3 regions were amplified from genomic DNA by bias-controlled multiplex PCR with the immunoSEQ v3 hsTCRB kit. TCRdb stores this immuneACCESS table with in-frame sequences only. Part of the clones is absent; in the studies checked, under half of the shortfall reflects unresolved V genes, and no reason is known for the rest. In all, the sample holds more than 20,000 clones, and just under 75% of those were seen once. The ten largest clones add up to approximately 7% of the sample. The time point label, read with the paper, signifies: pre-treatment sample, taken before nivolumab and TIL therapy. Baseline tumor samples were excised metastases, mostly pleural nodules or supraclavicular lymph nodes, from the same resection used to grow TIL.

Sequencing was performed on tumor tissue, taken at baseline. These receptors were taken from a person between 25 and 80 years old with non-small cell lung cancer.

Worth noting for this clone: One junction end does not reproduce the germline sequence, and a read error may be involved. J is TRBJ1-3 and V is TRBV6-5; 9 nucleotides agree with TRBD1. The CDR3 is 16 residues long. Germline V CDR1 and CDR2: MNHEY, SVGAGI. The DNA for the CDR3 is TGTGCCAGCAGTTACTCGGGACAGGGACTTGGATACACCATATATTTT. It yields the protein CASSYSGQGLGYTIYF.

The chain is built from TRBV4-2 and TRBJ2-3, with TRBD1 matching 10 bases. The junction had 2 bases not matched to a gene; V was cut back by 0 bases and J by 2 bases. Per the germline V gene, CDR1 is LGHNA and CDR2 is YNFKEQ. CDR3 length equals 16 residues. Written as DNA, the CDR3 is TGTGCCAGCAGCCAAGAGGACAGGGGGTACACAGATACGCAGTATTTT. Protein sequence: CASSQEDRGYTDTQYF.

The rearrangement links TRBV9 to TRBJ2-3; 10 bases match TRBD2. V dropped 0 bases and J dropped 0; count of bases not matched to a gene: 1. Looked up from germline, CDR1 is SGDLS and CDR2 is YYNGEE. This CDR3 is built from 16 residues. CDR3 region: CASSVGTSGSTDTQYF. The DNA for the CDR3 is TGTGCCAGCAGCGTAGGGACTAGCGGAAGCACAGATACGCAGTATTTT.

The gene calls are TRBV5-1 and TRBJ2-1; D is perhaps TRBD2 (6 bases). V was clipped by 0 bases and J by 2 bases, with 12 bases between them. The length of the CDR3 is 16 residues. Germline CDR1 and CDR2: SGHRS and YFSETQ. In DNA, the CDR3 is TGCGCCAGCAGCTTGGATCGGGGGTCTGCCTACAATGAGCAGTTCTTC. It yields the protein CASSLDRGSAYNEQFF. Looking up the rest from reference TRBV5-1 and TRBJ2-1 gives the full variable domain: KAGVTQTPRYLIKTRGQQVTLSCSPISGHRSVSWYQQTPGQGLQFLFEYFSETQRNKGNFPGRFSGRQFSNSRSEMNVSTLELGDSALYLCASSLDRGSAYNEQFFGPGTRLTVL.

This clone was seen a single time. The V gene is TRBV6-5, the J gene TRBJ2-3; D may be TRBD1 (7 bases). CDR1 and CDR2 from the germline V gene are MNHEY and SVGAGI. Trimming pared 2 bases from V and 2 bases from J, leaving 14 bases between. This CDR3 comprises 16 residues. CDR3 in DNA: TGTGCCAGCAGTTACGGGCAGGGGGGAATCACAGATACGCAGTATTTT. As protein: CASSYGQGGITDTQYF.

Regarding this clone: Other DNA sequences in this sample translate to the same CDR3. The V and J genes are TRBV10-1 and TRBJ1-5; D gene ambiguous. Trimming left V 0 bases short and J 7 bases short, with 7 bases between. The CDR3 is 13 residues long. In germline, CDR1 is WNHNN, CDR2 SYGVQD (reference sequence). The CDR3 DNA sequence: TGCGCCAGCAGTGAGTCGCTAGGGCAGCCCCAGCATTTT. Translating gives CASSESLGQPQHF.

This clone occurred a few times. J is TRBJ1-2 and V is TRBV7-8, with 7 bases identical to TRBD1. CDR1 and CDR2 from the germline V gene are SGHVS and FQNEAQ. Losses at the gene ends were 4 bases for V and 8 bases for J; bases not matched to a gene: 7. The CDR3 is made up of 13 amino acids. The CDR3 spells CASSSGGQYGYTF. Written as DNA, the CDR3 is TGTGCCAGCAGCTCTGGGGGACAGTACGGCTACACCTTC. The complete variable domain, with remaining parts taken from reference TRBV7-8 and TRBJ1-2, reads GAGVSQSPRYKVAKRGQDVALRCDPISGHVSLFWYQQALGQGPEFLTYFQNEAQLDKSGLPSDRFFAERPEGSVSTLKIQRTQQEDSAVYLCASSSGGQYGYTFGSGTRLTVV.

CDR3 nucleotides: TGCGCCAGCAGCTCGTCCCGGATGGGCACTGAAGCTTTCTTT. Translated: CASSSSRMGTEAFF. This chain links TRBV5-1 with TRBJ1-1; D gene uncertain. The V gene's germline CDR1 is SGHRS and CDR2 YFSETQ. With 3 bases removed from V and 4 bases from J, the gap between germline ends came to 13 bases. CDR3 length equals 14 residues.

This clone appeared a single time. This chain's CDR3 is CASSYWSSEAFF. DNA of the CDR3: TGTGCCAGCAGCTATTGGTCGTCTGAAGCTTTCTTT. This chain uses TRBV5-6 with TRBJ1-1, with no clear D. This CDR3 is built from 12 residues. V lost 3 bases, J lost 6 bases, and 9 bases lay in between. Germline CDR1 SGHDT, CDR2 YYEEEE. The full variable domain, rest sourced from reference TRBV5-6 and TRBJ1-1, is DAGVTQSPTHLIKTRGQQVTLRCSPKSGHDTVSWYQQALGQGPQFIFQYYEEEERQRGNFPDRFSGHQFPNYSSELNVNALLLGDSALYLCASSYWSSEAFFGQGTRLTVV.

This chain connects TRBV18 to TRBJ2-2, with 7 bases fitting TRBD1. With 5 bases clipped from V and 1 base from J, the junction kept 1 base outside the gene matches. Germline V CDR1 and CDR2: KGHSH, LQKENI. CDR3 length: 14 residues. In nucleotides, the CDR3 is TGTGCCAGCTCAGGGGACAGGAACACCGGGGAGCTGTTTTTT. Amino acids: CASSGDRNTGELFF.

This chain joins TRBV7-7 and TRBJ2-2, with unresolved D. This CDR3 is 12 amino acids long. Germline V gene lookup returns CDR1 SSHAT and CDR2 FNYEAQ (reference sequence). V lost 0 bases to trimming and J lost 6 bases, with 2 bases between them. DNA of the CDR3: TGTGCCAGCAGCTTAGCGGCCGGGGAGCTGTTTTTT. Encoded protein: CASSLAAGELFF.

The chain combines TRBV6-1 with TRBJ1-5; D unclear. Germline V gene data show CDR1 as MNHNS and CDR2 as SASEGT. Trimming took off 1 base at V and 6 bases at J, with 1 base between the two ends. The CDR3 contains 11 residues. Here the CDR3 reads CASSEVQPQHF. CDR3 nucleotide sequence: TGTGCCAGCAGTGAAGTTCAGCCCCAGCATTTT.

This clone appeared once. The chain combines TRBV2 with TRBJ2-7; 10 bases are a match to TRBD2. The CDR3 covers 15 residues. V was clipped by 8 bases and J by 5 bases; unmatched bases: 12. The germline CDR1 and CDR2 sequences are SNHLY and FYNNEI. DNA of the CDR3: TGTGCCAGCCGAGGTGTAGCGGGGGGTTTGGACGAGCAGTACTTC. Amino acid sequence: CASRGVAGGLDEQYF.

The rearrangement joins TRBV5-4 to TRBJ2-3; D is perhaps TRBD1 (6 bases). The CDR3 contains 14 residues. V was cut by 4 bases and J by 3 bases, with 12 bases left in between. Germline loops: CDR1 SGHNT, CDR2 YYREEE (reference sequence). CDR3 residues: CASSRSTGTDTQYF. CDR3 in DNA: TGTGCCAGCAGCCGGTCTACAGGGACAGATACGCAGTATTTT.

The chain combines TRBV29-1 with TRBJ2-7, with 9 bases fitting TRBD1. The CDR3 has 12 amino acids. Germline assignment: CDR1 SQVTM and CDR2 ANQGSEA. V lost 6 bases to trimming and J lost 4 bases; unmatched junction nucleotides: 4. This CDR3 is CSVPGTGYEQYF. DNA of the CDR3: TGCAGCGTCCCCGGGACAGGGTACGAGCAGTACTTC.

The V and J genes are TRBV5-6 and TRBJ2-7; 7 bases match TRBD1. The germline gives CDR1 SGHDT, CDR2 YYEEEE. The V segment lost 3 bases and the J segment 0 bases; nucleotides outside the gene matches: 6. The CDR3 totals 15 residues. The CDR3 reads CASSYLRGSSYEQYF. CDR3 bases: TGTGCCAGCAGCTATCTCAGGGGGAGCTCCTACGAGCAGTACTTC.

This chain links TRBV5-1 with TRBJ1-6; no clear D gene. CDR3 size: 14 residues. The germline V gene has CDR1 SGHRS and CDR2 YFSETQ. Trimming shortened V by 5 bases and J by 6 bases, and 12 bases separated the two germline ends. The CDR3 nucleotides read TGCGCCAGCAGGTACGGGGAGGTTAATTCACCCCTCCACTTT. Protein sequence: CASRYGEVNSPLHF.

The rearrangement uses TRBV18 and TRBJ2-5, with 7 nucleotides matching TRBD1. Trimming removed 4 bases from V and 5 bases from J; junction bases left unmatched: 7. This CDR3 spans 14 amino acids. The V gene's germline CDR1 is KGHSH and CDR2 LQKENI. The CDR3 DNA reads as TGTGCCAGCTCACAATACAGGGGTGAGGAGACCCAGTACTTC. Residues: CASSQYRGEETQYF.

The rearrangement uses TRBV11-2 and TRBJ2-1; 7 nucleotides agree with TRBD2. Per the germline V gene, CDR1 is SGHAT and CDR2 is FQNNGV. CDR3 size: 16 residues. The trim removed 7 bases at V and 5 bases at J, leaving 14 bases unmatched. CDR3 loop: CASTHPAGASNNEQFF. CDR3 bases: TGTGCCAGCACACATCCTGCGGGAGCGTCGAACAATGAGCAGTTCTTC.

By share, this clone ranks as medium-sized (0.01 to 0.1%). The chain recombines TRBV7-9 with TRBJ1-2; D is uncertain. CDR1 SEHNR and CDR2 FQNEAQ come from the germline V gene (reference sequence). Trimming took off 5 bases at V and 6 bases at J, with 10 bases between the two ends. This CDR3 is 12 amino acids long. CDR3 sequence reads: CASSLQKDGYTF. DNA of the CDR3: TGTGCCAGCAGCCTACAGAAAGATGGCTACACCTTC.

This chain joins TRBV5-4 and TRBJ1-1, with TRBD1 matching 7 bases. CDR3 length: 16 residues. The trim removed 4 bases at V and 8 bases at J, leaving 17 bases unmatched. Germline V CDR1 and CDR2: SGHNT, YYREEE (reference sequence). CDR3 protein: CASSLTRSTGLEEAFF. DNA for the CDR3: TGTGCCAGCAGCCTGACGCGGTCGACAGGGTTGGAAGAAGCTTTCTTT.